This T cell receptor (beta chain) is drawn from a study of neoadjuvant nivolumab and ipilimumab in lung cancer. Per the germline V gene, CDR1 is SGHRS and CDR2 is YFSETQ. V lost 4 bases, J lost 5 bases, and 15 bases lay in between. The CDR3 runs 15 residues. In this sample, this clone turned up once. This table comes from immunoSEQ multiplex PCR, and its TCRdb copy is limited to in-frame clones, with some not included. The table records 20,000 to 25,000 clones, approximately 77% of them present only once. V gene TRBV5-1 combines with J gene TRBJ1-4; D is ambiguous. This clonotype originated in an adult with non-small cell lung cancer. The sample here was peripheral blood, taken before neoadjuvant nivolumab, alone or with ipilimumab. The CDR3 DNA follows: TGCGCCAGCAGCCCAACCCCGGCAGAGAATGAAAAACTGTTTTTT. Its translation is CASSPTPAENEKLFF.